These 16 T cell receptor beta chains came from one sample sequenced in a study of blood T cell repertoires in COVID-19. Only in-frame clones appear in the TCRdb table, and some are missing; sequencing was by immunoSEQ multiplex PCR. This sample has about 200,000 clones; roughly 92% occur once, and the top ten carry about 0.8%. The sequenced sample was peripheral blood. The source is a man aged 30 to 39 with COVID-19, enrolled during active disease.

This sequence joins TRBV10-3 and TRBJ1-5; D not resolved. Trimming shortened V by 3 bases and J by 3 bases, and 3 bases separated the two germline ends. Per germline, CDR1 ENHRY and CDR2 SYGVKD. The CDR3 extends over 12 amino acids. The CDR3: CAISDNNQPQHF. The CDR3 bases are TGTGCCATCAGTGATAACAATCAGCCCCAGCATTTT.

This chain links TRBV7-3 with TRBJ2-3; 11 bases agree with TRBD2. Germline V CDR1 and CDR2: SGHTA, FQGTGA. Trimming took 5 bases from V and 2 from J; bases not matched to a gene: 3. The CDR3 sequence is 15 residues long. CDR3 protein: CASSLLAGVTDTQYF. DNA of the CDR3: TGTGCCAGCAGCCTACTAGCGGGGGTCACAGATACGCAGTATTTT.

V and J are TRBV5-1 and TRBJ1-2; tentatively, D is TRBD1 (6 bases). CDR3 size: 15 residues. The germline V gene has CDR1 SGHRS and CDR2 YFSETQ. Trimming took off 0 bases at V and 5 bases at J, with 14 bases between the two ends. The CDR3 spells CASSLGLDRWYGYTF. CDR3 nucleotide sequence: TGCGCCAGCAGCTTGGGATTAGACAGGTGGTATGGCTACACCTTC.

The genes are TRBV10-1 and TRBJ2-4, with 12 bases fitting TRBD2. The CDR3 covers 14 residues. Germline CDR1 WNHNN, CDR2 SYGVQD (reference sequence). The junction had 4 bases not matched to a gene; V was cut back by 8 bases and J by 5 bases. This CDR3 is CASSSGGAENIQYF. CDR3 bases: TGCGCCAGCTCTAGCGGGGGGGCCGAAAACATTCAGTACTTC.

V is TRBV25-1 and J is TRBJ1-1, with D uncertain. The CDR3 runs 13 residues. V was clipped by 7 bases and J by 0 bases, with 9 bases between them. Germline V gene sequence: CDR1 MGHDK, CDR2 SYGVNS. CDR3 region: CASTNTVNTEAFF. The CDR3 nucleotides read TGTGCCAGCACAAACACAGTGAACACTGAAGCTTTCTTT.

The V and J genes are TRBV4-2 and TRBJ2-7; 7 bases line up with TRBD2. The CDR3 runs to 18 residues. Per the germline V gene, CDR1 is LGHNA and CDR2 is YNFKEQ. Trimming removed 0 bases from V and 4 bases from J; junction bases left unmatched: 15. CDR3 in DNA: TGTGCCAGCAGCCAAGATGGGTGGGGGAGGGATAATCTTTACGAGCAGTACTTC. Its protein product is CASSQDGWGRDNLYEQYF.

V is TRBV3-1 (or the pseudogene TRBV3-2) and J is TRBJ2-7, with a weak D call TRBD2 (6 bases). This CDR3 is 16 amino acids long. V was pared by 3 bases and J by 7 bases, with 22 bases between. The germline V gene encodes CDR1 LGHDT and CDR2 YNNKEL (reference sequence). The CDR3 DNA is TGTGCCAGCAGCCAGTATTCCCGGGTCGACCGGGGGGAGCAGTACTTC. Its protein product is CASSQYSRVDRGEQYF.

The chain links TRBV6-6 to TRBJ1-1; 8 nucleotides agree with TRBD1. Germline values: CDR1 MNHNY, CDR2 SVGAGI (reference sequence). V lost 2 bases to trimming and J lost 5 bases; unmatched junction nucleotides: 7. This CDR3 spans 15 amino acids. The CDR3 DNA follows: TGTGCCAGCAGTTACAGGGCAGGGGGCTGGACTGAAGCTTTCTTT. Translating it yields CASSYRAGGWTEAFF.

A single count supports this clone. The chain employs TRBV5-1 and TRBJ1-3; 7 bases are a match to TRBD1. This CDR3 contains 15 residues. Germline values: CDR1 SGHRS, CDR2 YFSETQ. The ends lost 1 base at V and 4 bases at J; junction bases unmatched: 5. As DNA, the CDR3 is TGCGCCAGCAGCTTGACAGGGGAGCTCGGAAACACCATATATTTT. Its translation: CASSLTGELGNTIYF.

The J gene is TRBJ2-3, the V gene TRBV7-6; 8 positions match TRBD2. CDR3 length: 15 residues. CDR1 and CDR2 from the germline V gene are SGHVS and FNYEAQ. The ends lost 5 bases at V and 7 bases at J; junction bases unmatched: 11. The CDR3 sequence is CASSPLYRGGNTQYF. The CDR3 DNA reads as TGTGCCAGCAGCCCGCTCTACCGGGGGGGTAATACGCAGTATTTT.

V is TRBV5-4 and J is TRBJ1-1; 7 bases map to TRBD1. Unmatched junction bases numbered 3, after V lost 4 bases and J lost 6 bases. The germline CDR1 and CDR2 sequences are SGHNT and YYREEE (reference sequence). The CDR3 length is 12 residues. CDR3 amino acids: CASSPQGSEAFF. The CDR3 coding sequence is TGTGCCAGCAGCCCACAGGGGTCTGAAGCTTTCTTT.

This sequence joins TRBV5-5 and TRBJ1-4, with 8 bases lining up with TRBD1. This CDR3 is 13 amino acids long. The V gene's germline CDR1 is SGHKS and CDR2 YYEKEE (reference sequence). Trimming took 4 bases from V and 8 from J; bases not matched to a gene: 4. The CDR3 DNA reads TGTGCCAGCAGCGCTGGGACAGGAGAAAAACTGTTTTTT. Its translation: CASSAGTGEKLFF.

This chain connects TRBV7-3 to TRBJ2-3, with D unresolved. V was pared by 2 bases and J by 0 bases, with 6 bases between. CDR1 is SGHTA, CDR2 FQGTGA, per germline. There are 14 residues in the CDR3. Written as DNA, the CDR3 is TGTGCCAGCAGCTTAGACGGGAGCACAGATACGCAGTATTTT. Protein product: CASSLDGSTDTQYF. Looking up the rest from reference TRBV7-3 and TRBJ2-3 gives the full variable domain: GAGVSQTPSNKVTEKGKYVELRCDPISGHTALYWYRQSLGQGPEFLIYFQGTGAADDSGLPNDRFFAVRPEGSVSTLKIQRTERGDSAVYLCASSLDGSTDTQYFGPGTRLTVL.

The CDR3 DNA sequence: TGTGCCAGCAGCCACCGGGGGGCCTCCTACAATGAGCAGTTCTTC. Protein: CASSHRGASYNEQFF. This sequence joins TRBV14 and TRBJ2-1; D is perhaps TRBD2 (7 bases). The CDR3 is made up of 15 amino acids. V lost 3 bases and J lost 0, with 9 bases in between. The germline gives CDR1 SGHDN, CDR2 FVKESK.

This chain connects TRBV5-1 to TRBJ2-7; TRBD1 aligns across 12 bases. J lost 4 bases, V lost 0 bases, and 8 bases had no gene match. This CDR3 contains 17 residues. Germline loops: CDR1 SGHRS, CDR2 YFSETQ. DNA for the CDR3: TGCGCCAGCAGCTTGGCTTCCGGGACAGGGGGCTGGTACGAGCAGTACTTC. Its translation: CASSLASGTGGWYEQYF.

The chain has TRBV18 and TRBJ1-6; D is unclear. V lost 1 base and J lost 5, with 12 bases in between. The germline gives CDR1 KGHSH, CDR2 LQKENI. CDR3 length equals 16 residues. CDR3 sequence: CASSPQSRANNSPLHF. Here the CDR3 DNA reads TGTGCCAGCTCACCACAATCCCGAGCGAATAATTCACCCCTCCACTTT.